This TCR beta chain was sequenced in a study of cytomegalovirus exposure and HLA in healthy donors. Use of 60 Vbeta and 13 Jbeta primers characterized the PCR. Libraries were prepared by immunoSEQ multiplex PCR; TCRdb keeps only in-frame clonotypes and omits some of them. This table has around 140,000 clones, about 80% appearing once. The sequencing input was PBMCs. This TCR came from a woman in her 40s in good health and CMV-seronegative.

In DNA, the CDR3 is TGTGCCAGCAGCCAAGATCTATGGCGGGGCTATGGCTACACCTTC. Residues: CASSQDLWRGYGYTF. The chain couples TRBV4-2 to TRBJ1-2; D is unclear. This CDR3 spans 15 amino acids. Trimming pared 0 bases from V and 4 bases from J, leaving 12 bases between. The germline V gene has CDR1 LGHNA and CDR2 YNFKEQ.